Following are 9 T cell receptor beta chains from one sample sequenced in a study of shared clonotypes between healthy human individuals. Only in-frame clones appear in the TCRdb table, and some are missing; sequencing was by immunoSEQ multiplex PCR. The sample includes a few hundred thousand clones, roughly 80% of them seen just once. Sequencing was carried out using memory CD4+ T cells sorted from blood. Subset noted: CD45RA-negative fraction. Receptor source: a man aged 30 to 45 in good health.

The chain carries TRBV19 and TRBJ2-7; D is uncertain. This CDR3 has 14 residues. Deletions cut 9 bases from V and 4 bases from J, with 19 bases between. Germline V gene lookup returns CDR1 LNHDA and CDR2 SQIVND (reference sequence). The CDR3 DNA is TGTGCCAGCCAGCCCCCGGGCCGGCCTTACGAGCAGTACTTC. Amino acids: CASQPPGRPYEQYF.

The chain uses TRBV28 and TRBJ2-2; D is possibly TRBD2 (6 bases). The germline CDR1 and CDR2 sequences are MDHEN and SYDVKM. Between the trimmed V and J ends, which lost 6 bases and 4 bases, there was a span of 21 bases. The CDR3 is 17 amino acids. CDR3 protein: CASRPYSTGLTTGELFF. The CDR3 DNA follows: TGTGCCAGCAGGCCATACTCGACGGGACTGACCACCGGGGAGCTGTTTTTT.

The rearrangement uses TRBV6-1 and TRBJ2-5, with 9 bases identical to TRBD1. Germline-derived CDR1 and CDR2 are MNHNS and SASEGT. V shed 11 bases and J 4 bases; nucleotides not matched to a gene: 5. The CDR3 runs 12 residues. The CDR3 reads CAGETGGETQYF. The CDR3 DNA is TGTGCCGGGGAGACAGGGGGAGAGACCCAGTACTTC.

The chain recombines TRBV5-1 with TRBJ2-7, with 7 bases identical to TRBD2. V was pared by 3 bases and J by 2 bases, with 5 bases of the junction left unmatched. The CDR3 extends over 14 amino acids. Germline CDR1 reads SGHRS; CDR2 reads YFSETQ. Here the CDR3 DNA reads TGCGCCAGCAGCTCCGGGGACTACCCCTACGAGCAGTACTTC. Encoded protein: CASSSGDYPYEQYF.

This rearrangement joins TRBV19 to TRBJ1-5, with D hard to call. CDR3 size: 16 residues. Trimming cost V 6 bases and J 3 bases, with 18 bases left between them. Germline V CDR1 and CDR2: LNHDA, SQIVND (reference sequence). CDR3 sequence (DNA): TGTGCCAGTAGCTGGCGGCGGGGAGAGGCCAATCAGCCCCAGCATTTT. It encodes CASSWRRGEANQPQHF.

The rearrangement joins TRBV6-5 to TRBJ1-2; possible D gene TRBD1, 5 bases. Germline V CDR1 and CDR2: MNHEY, SVGAGI. Trimming removed 8 bases at V and 8 bases at J, with 12 bases between. The CDR3 has 11 amino acids. CDR3 sequence reads: CASRRGEGYTF. Here the CDR3 DNA reads TGTGCCAGCCGCCGAGGGGAAGGCTACACCTTC.

The rearrangement joins TRBV5-1 to TRBJ2-3; 9 bases are shared with TRBD1. Trimming removed 1 base from V and 4 bases from J; junction bases left unmatched: 7. This CDR3 comprises 16 residues. CDR1 SGHRS and CDR2 YFSETQ come from the germline V gene. CDR3 nucleotides: TGCGCCAGCAGCTTGTCCGGGACAGGGACCGCAGATACGCAGTATTTT. Residues: CASSLSGTGTADTQYF.

The gene calls are TRBV4-3 and TRBJ2-3, with D possibly being TRBD2 (5 bases). The V end was cut by 0 bases, the J end by 6 bases, with 16 bases between. The CDR3 loop spans 16 amino acids. Germline V CDR1 and CDR2: LGHNA, YSLEER. The CDR3 region is CASSQDPLSTGDTQYF. CDR3 DNA: TGCGCCAGCAGCCAAGATCCCCTATCGACGGGGGATACGCAGTATTTT.

This clone was recorded once. The CDR3 DNA follows: TGTGCCAGCAGCTTGAGCCCCACTAGCGGGACATACAATGAGCAGTTCTTC. As protein: CASSLSPTSGTYNEQFF. The chain uses TRBV5-8 and TRBJ2-1, with TRBD2 matching over 10 bases. V dropped 1 base and J dropped 4; count of bases not matched to a gene: 8. The CDR3 has 17 residues. Per germline, CDR1 SGHTS and CDR2 YDEGEE.